Listed below are T cell receptor beta chains from one sample, sequenced in a study of T cell responses to AZD1222 COVID-19 vaccine. Profiled with immunoSEQ multiplex PCR; TCRdb holds only in-frame clones, not every one. Seen here are about 140,000 clones, over 65% observed once, and the top ten hold 4.1%. Sequencing was performed on peripheral blood, taken on day 0 of AZD1222 vaccination. These receptor sequences come from an adult in good health. Each CDR3 is given with its conserved first and last residue. Each record gives: J gene, CDR3 length, V gene, CDR3 protein.

>TRBJ2-6|18|TRBV11-2
CASRRPGALVSGANVLTF
>TRBJ1-2|12|TRBV19
CASSQAVSGYTF
>TRBJ2-5|19|TRBV5-1
CASSLGPGQGAKYQETQYF
>TRBJ1-4|15|TRBV4-2
CASSQQEPTNEKLFF
>TRBJ1-3|13|TRBV7-9
CASSLSRLDTIYF
>TRBJ2-1|16|TRBV25-1
CASSSSGAEHYNEQFF
>TRBJ1-1|12|TRBV3-1/TRBV3-2
CASSQVTGGAFF
>TRBJ1-5|16|TRBV9
CASSVGGTGVNQPQHF
>TRBJ1-6|15|TRBV28
CASSTRESYNSPLHF
>TRBJ1-1|15|TRBV7-9
CASSFHDRRGPEAFF
>TRBJ1-2|15|TRBV9
CASSTDGQGLWGYTF
>TRBJ2-7|15|TRBV5-1
CASSAAGDIFYEQYF
>TRBJ2-7|14|TRBV29-1
CSVVQTRNAYEQYF
>TRBJ2-2|19|TRBV19
CASSPLISGTKDNTGELFF
>TRBJ1-1|12|TRBV23-1
CASSLTGSEAFF
>TRBJ1-2|14|TRBV6-1
CASSENGQAYGYTF
>TRBJ1-1|14|TRBV28
CASSSHEGWDEAFF
>TRBJ1-1|15|TRBV5-1
CASSLTNSANTEAFF
>TRBJ2-1|15|TRBV5-3
CARSLRGGRFNEQFF
>TRBJ2-2|15|TRBV5-6
CASSLGASHTGELFF
>TRBJ2-1|14|TRBV3-1/TRBV3-2
CASSQGLPYNEQFF
>TRBJ2-3|17|TRBV5-1
CASSLSQQGSITDTQYF
>TRBJ1-3|12|TRBV28
CATQSSGNTIYF
>TRBJ1-3|18|TRBV5-6
CASSLPAGPNVPGNTIYF
>TRBJ2-7|14|TRBV28
CASSLQGLMGEQYF
>TRBJ2-3|13|TRBV6-4
CASSDSTTDTQYF
>TRBJ1-1|14|TRBV5-1
CASSLDRGDTEAFF
>TRBJ1-1|14|TRBV18
CASSPWTGDTEAFF
>TRBJ1-3|12|TRBV4-1
CASSQDGGGLYF
>TRBJ1-5|14|TRBV6-5
CASSTGFGNQPQHF
>TRBJ1-4|17|TRBV27
CASSSYGGDSYNEKLFF
>TRBJ1-6|14|TRBV7-9
CASSSGQAAPPLHF
>TRBJ2-1|9|TRBV29-1
CSVGRPKFF
>TRBJ2-1|15|TRBV28
CASSPLSPDHNEQFF
>TRBJ2-1|14|TRBV28
CASSLGSSYNEQFF
>TRBJ1-3|11|TRBV20-1
CSARVGNTIYF
>TRBJ2-2|12|TRBV3-1/TRBV3-2
CASSQTKGELFF
>TRBJ2-7|13|TRBV5-6
CASSSLDSYEQYF
>TRBJ1-2|16|TRBV7-9
CASSLAKPGGSYGYTF
>TRBJ1-4|14|TRBV28
CASTQGGTSEKLFF
>TRBJ2-7|17|TRBV11-2
CASSYGTSGVSSYEQYF
>TRBJ2-7|14|TRBV28
CAIGGEGVSYEQYF
>TRBJ1-4|13|TRBV2
CASSGGTNEKLFF
>TRBJ1-2|15|TRBV9
CASSVGGGRNYGYTF
>TRBJ2-7|14|TRBV30
CAWSGGVGPYEQYF
>TRBJ1-1|14|TRBV27
CASSLRDSNTEAFF
>TRBJ2-2|16|TRBV3-1/TRBV3-2
CASSQDRAGDTGELFF
>TRBJ1-1|13|TRBV6-1
CASSDQRNTEAFF
>TRBJ1-5|14|TRBV2
CASSTDQGNQPQHF
>TRBJ1-1|12|TRBV28
CASSFGQREAFF
>TRBJ1-1|15|TRBV7-6
CASSLDSPGATEAFF
>TRBJ2-7|14|TRBV28
CASSLDPVSYEQYF